This T cell receptor (beta chain) was captured by sequencing in a study of T cells in Graves' hyperthyroidism and ophthalmopathy. Study-level findings and limits: The model identified upcoming ophthalmopathy a median around 7.1 months ahead of onset.

V lost 5 bases and J lost 1; bases outside the gene matches: 2. CDR1 ENHRY and CDR2 SYGVKD come from the germline V gene. The CDR3 runs to 15 residues. Disease duration was under 3 months in the ophthalmopathy patients, who also had a Clinical Activity Score of at least 3 and a NOSPECS grade of at least 4. The TCR beta CDR3 regions underwent amplification using RNA transcripts as the source. Primed by the HTBI set, a first-round RT-PCR was run on the TCR CDR3. TCRdb reprocessed the multiplex PCR reads with MiXCR, giving one entry per CDR3 protein. The data show 500,000 or so distinct CDR3 sequences, with about 15% seen just once and approximately 15% held by the top ten. This clonotype was detected ten times or more. Its antigen is as yet unknown.

This rearrangement joins TRBV10-3 to TRBJ2-3; TRBD2 matches at 11 bases. Material for sequencing was blood. This TCR derives from a woman in her late teens or twenties with Graves' ophthalmopathy. CDR3 region: CAISLGLAGTDTQYF. CDR3 nucleotides: TGTGCCATCAGTTTGGGACTAGCGGGCACAGATACGCAGTATTTT.